This T cell receptor (beta chain) came from a study of T cells after yellow fever vaccination. There are 17 residues in the CDR3. Germline CDR1 and CDR2: MDHEN and SYDVKM. Between the trimmed V and J ends, which lost 6 bases and 2 bases, there was a span of 23 bases. The table lists this clonotype with a count of one. TCRdb analysed the 5' RACE reads with MiXCR anew, one entry per CDR3 protein. The sample yields 550,000 or so distinct CDR3 sequences, roughly a fifth seen once. This rearrangement joins TRBV28 to TRBJ2-7; D assignment may be TRBD1 or TRBD2 (6 bases each). This sample comprised PBMCs, obtained 15 days after the yellow fever booster vaccination. The sequence was collected from a man aged 25 to 40 who received the YFV17D yellow fever vaccine. CDR3 sequence (DNA): TGTGCCAGCAGCCTAGGGGGGCTTACGGGATTTACCTACGAGCAGTACTTC. Protein sequence: CASSLGGLTGFTYEQYF.